These 7 T cell receptor beta chains originate from one sample sequenced in a study of OX40 agonist ivuxolimab in advanced cancers. Produced via immunoSEQ multiplex PCR; TCRdb's table is partial and in-frame only. The table shows fewer than 45,000 clones, with roughly four fifths occurring only once. The specimen comprised CD4+ or CD8+ T cells sorted from blood, sampled in a trial of the OX40 agonist ivuxolimab. These receptor sequences come from an adult with an advanced solid tumor such as melanoma, head and neck, liver or kidney cancer.

This clone is labeled medium-sized. This chain joins TRBV7-2 and TRBJ2-7; the D gene is possibly TRBD2 (6 bases). Germline V gene data show CDR1 as SGHTA and CDR2 as FQGNSA. The CDR3 totals 14 residues. V lost 5 bases to trimming and J lost 1 base, with 12 bases between them. The CDR3 is CASSPVTSSYEQYF. For the CDR3, the DNA is TGTGCCAGCAGCCCCGTGACTAGTTCCTACGAGCAGTACTTC.

This clone was detected once. The genes are TRBV7-9 and TRBJ1-5; the D gene is possibly TRBD1 (5 bases). This CDR3 has 16 amino acids. V lost 5 bases, J lost 2 bases, and 16 bases lay in between. Germline V CDR1 and CDR2: SEHNR, FQNEAQ (reference sequence). DNA of the CDR3: TGTGCCAGCAGCCATTCAGAGGGGCTCGGCAATCAGCCCCAGCATTTT. It codes for CASSHSEGLGNQPQHF.

CDR3: CAAWRSGAHYEQYF. The CDR3 DNA is TGTGCCGCATGGCGTTCGGGAGCGCACTACGAGCAGTACTTC. V and J are TRBV6-6 and TRBJ2-7; D is possibly TRBD2 (6 bases). Trimming removed 11 bases at V and 3 bases at J, with 20 bases between. This CDR3 has 14 residues. Germline loops: CDR1 MNHNY, CDR2 SVGAGI (reference sequence).

The genes are TRBV15 and TRBJ2-7, with 7 positions matching TRBD1. The V gene end was trimmed by 1 base and the J gene end by 11 bases; junction bases not matched to a gene: 8. CDR1 and CDR2 from the germline V gene are LNHNV and YYDKDF (reference sequence). This CDR3 spans 13 amino acids. The CDR3 sequence is CATSRVGQVDEYF. The DNA of the CDR3 is TGTGCCACCAGCAGAGTAGGACAGGTTGATGAGTACTTC.

This clone was picked up one time. Sequence at one end of the junction differs from germline and may be a read error. The chain carries TRBV6-1 and TRBJ2-7, with TRBD1 identical over 8 bases. The germline V gene encodes CDR1 MNHNS and CDR2 SASEGT. CDR3 length: 13 amino acids. The CDR3 DNA reads TGTGCCAGCACTGAAAGACAGGGGCACGAGCAGTACTTC. It specifies CASTERQGHEQYF.

Worth noting for this clone: In the same sample, other DNA sequences code for this CDR3. The chain links TRBV30 to TRBJ2-5; D gene ambiguous. V was trimmed by 0 bases and J by 5 bases, leaving 4 bases between them. This CDR3 is built from 11 residues. CDR1 GTSNPN and CDR2 SVGIG come from the germline V gene (reference sequence). In DNA, the CDR3 is TGTGCCTGGAGTGTTAAGGAGACCCAGTACTTC. This gives the protein CAWSVKETQYF. The full variable domain, with the rest looked up from reference TRBV30 and TRBJ2-5, is SQTIHQWPATLVQPVGSPLSLECTVEGTSNPNLYWYRQAAGRGLQLLFYSVGIGQISSEVPQNLSASRPQDRQFILSSKKLLLSDSGFYLCAWSVKETQYFGPGTRLLVL.

This clone has only a few counts. In DNA form, the CDR3 reads TGCAGCGTTGATGTGCTTGGGGCCAACGTCCTGACTTTC. It is translated as CSVDVLGANVLTF. J is TRBJ2-6 and V is TRBV29-1; no firm D call. The V end was cut by 3 bases, the J end by 3 bases, with 6 bases between. Germline values: CDR1 SQVTM, CDR2 ANQGSEA. The CDR3 consists of 13 residues.